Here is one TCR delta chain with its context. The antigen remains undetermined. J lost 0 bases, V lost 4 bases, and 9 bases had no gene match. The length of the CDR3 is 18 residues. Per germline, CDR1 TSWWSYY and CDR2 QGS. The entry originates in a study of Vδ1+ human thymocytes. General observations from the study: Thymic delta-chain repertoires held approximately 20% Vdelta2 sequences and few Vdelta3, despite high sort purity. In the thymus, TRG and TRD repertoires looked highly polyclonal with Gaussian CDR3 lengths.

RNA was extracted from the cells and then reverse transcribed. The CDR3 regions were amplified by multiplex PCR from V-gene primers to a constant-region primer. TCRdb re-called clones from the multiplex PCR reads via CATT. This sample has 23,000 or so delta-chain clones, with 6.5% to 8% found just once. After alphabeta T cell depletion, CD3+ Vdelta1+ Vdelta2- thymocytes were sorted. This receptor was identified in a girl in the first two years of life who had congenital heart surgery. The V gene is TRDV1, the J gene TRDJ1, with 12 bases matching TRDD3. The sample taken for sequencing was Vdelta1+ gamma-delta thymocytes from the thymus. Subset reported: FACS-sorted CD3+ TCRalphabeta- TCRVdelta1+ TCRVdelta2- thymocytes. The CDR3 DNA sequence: TGTGCTCTTGGGGGCACTGGGGGATACCTATCGTACACCGATAAACTCATCTTT. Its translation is CALGGTGGYLSYTDKLIF.